This TCR beta chain was documented in a study of shared clonotypes between healthy human individuals. The CDR3 runs to 16 residues. V was pared by 4 bases and J by 4 bases, with 12 bases of the junction left unmatched. Germline lookup yields CDR1 LNHDA and CDR2 SQIVND (reference sequence). Memory CD4+ cells were the fraction left after CD45RA+ naive selection. Running of the assay took place at deep level. As processed by the authors: ImmunoSEQ only sent back junction sequences with no quality scores, so filtering was done differently. The protocol was immunoSEQ multiplex PCR, while the TCRdb copy is restricted to in-frame clones and leaves out a portion. That table supplies the V and J calls and clone size; D and trimming were determined from the DNA. The sample has approximately 980,000 clones, roughly 72% seen once. For this clone: Its antigen is unidentified.

The study's findings and limits: On the whole, naive subsets had larger estimated richness than memory subsets had.

This TCR came from a young man in good health. The specimen was memory CD4+ T cells sorted from blood. Documented subset: CD45RA-negative fraction. The rearrangement uses TRBV19 and TRBJ1-2; 7 nucleotides align to TRBD1. CDR3 DNA: TGTGCCAGTAGTACCCGGGACAGAGGGCCTAGCTATGGCTACACCTTC. Translating it yields CASSTRDRGPSYGYTF.